This T cell receptor (beta chain) was sequenced during a study of cytomegalovirus exposure and HLA in healthy donors. Whole-study findings and limits: According to reports, the classifier identified cytomegalovirus status with high specificity and sensitivity. Subsequent analysis found a tendency for first-cohort TCR clusters to co-occur within the 120 or so validation repertoires. CMV antigen specificity of three CMV-associated chains was confirmed in vitro.

The table lists this clone with a count of one. Its antigen is undetermined. The donors were in the roughly 110-subject validation cohort, distinct from the roughly 720-subject first cohort. Assay: immunoSEQ multiplex PCR; the TCRdb copy retains only in-frame clones and omits some. This table has around 140,000 clones, nearly 90% appearing once. The source of this sequence is a woman younger than 35 in good health and CMV-seronegative. The sample consisted of PBMCs.

CDR3 in DNA: TGTGCCAGCAGCAGAGAGCAGGGCCTGAACTATGGCTACACCTTC. It specifies CASSREQGLNYGYTF. The chain combines TRBV9 with TRBJ1-2, with D possibly TRBD1 on 5 matching bases. This CDR3 is built from 15 residues. Germline assignment: CDR1 SGDLS and CDR2 YYNGEE. Trimming took 4 bases from V and 2 from J, leaving 15 bases between them.